This T cell receptor (beta chain) was recovered during a study of cytotoxic CD8 clonotypes in ibrutinib-treated CLL. Turning to this clone: Its target is not known.

Method: immunoSEQ multiplex PCR; TCRdb's copy keeps in-frame clones and lacks some. Found here are over 140,000 clones, about 84% of them singletons; the top ten hold roughly 7.6%. Germline V CDR1 and CDR2: PRHDT, FYEKMQ (reference sequence). With 5 bases removed from V and 4 bases from J, the gap between germline ends came to 14 bases. This CDR3 has 14 amino acids. Notes on the study in general: There were differences in sampling times between sustained-remission and progressing patients.

Sequences were derived from PBMCs, sampled after 36 months of ibrutinib treatment. The chain recombines TRBV13 with TRBJ2-5, with D maybe TRBD2 (7 bases). The TCR originated in a human donor with chronic lymphocytic leukemia. CDR3 nucleotides: TGTGCCAGCAGCAAAAAGGGGGGGTCAGAGACCCAGTACTTC. As protein: CASSKKGGSETQYF.